This is a list of T cell receptor beta chains from one sample in a study of response to subunit inactivated influenza vaccine. MiXCR was run by TCRdb on the RT-PCR reads, yielding one entry per CDR3 protein. The sample has about half a million distinct CDR3 sequences, 25% seen once. Sample: CD4+ T cells sorted from PBMCs, taken 5 days after vaccination. These receptors came from a man aged 50 to 59 who received an inactivated influenza vaccine. CDR3s include the opening cysteine and the closing phenylalanine or tryptophan.

V	J	CDR3
TRBV12-3/TRBV12-4	TRBJ2-1	CASSPGQHNEQFF
TRBV11-2	TRBJ2-1	CASSLQRDSEQFF
TRBV7-7	TRBJ2-1	CASSLGSGNEQFF
TRBV29-1	TRBJ2-2	CSVEDQGGANTGELFF
TRBV7-8	TRBJ2-2	CASSHQRAMTGELFF
TRBV6-6	TRBJ1-2	CASRQILYGYTF
TRBV7-2	TRBJ1-5	CASSSPAVSNQPQHF
TRBV28	TRBJ2-7	CASSLTTYRRPYNEQYF
TRBV28	TRBJ2-3	CASSGTSGGPYRTDTQYF
TRBV19	TRBJ2-5	CASNGQGKETQYF
TRBV27	TRBJ2-7	CASHPQAGASGSYEQYF
TRBV11-2	TRBJ2-3	CASSSQRGSTDTQYF
TRBV4-3	TRBJ2-5	CASSRLGRQETQYF
TRBV18	TRBJ2-1	CASSPPTSGRNGYNEQFF
TRBV6-4	TRBJ2-1	CASSDSGRGYNEQFF
TRBV10-3	TRBJ1-5	CAISEGGRNQPQHF
TRBV4-2	TRBJ2-2	CASSQDGRGTGYTGELFF
TRBV12-3/TRBV12-4	TRBJ1-2	CASSPTTGGYGYTF
TRBV24-1	TRBJ2-7	CATDARDSMHF
TRBV18	TRBJ2-5	CASSPRIGGETQYF
TRBV15	TRBJ2-3	CATSRDSALTGSGGDTQYF
TRBV4-1	TRBJ2-2	CASSQSTYTGELFF
TRBV11-2	TRBJ2-3	CASSPSLADTQYF
TRBV12-3/TRBV12-4	TRBJ1-2	CASSSGGFRGRTF
TRBV9	TRBJ2-3	CASSPTTAGIRTDTQYF
TRBV7-2	TRBJ1-1	CAIGTLEAFF
TRBV7-2	TRBJ2-2	CASTASGGTGELFF
TRBV7-9	TRBJ2-5	CASSSSLTQYF
TRBV12-3/TRBV12-4	TRBJ2-5	CASSPPGLAGGETQYF
TRBV5-1	TRBJ1-6	CASRPGGHNSPLHF
TRBV7-2	TRBJ1-1	CASSLREPHTEAFF
TRBV7-9	TRBJ2-3	CASSLGGSSLGTQYF
TRBV7-2	TRBJ1-6	CASSLVTNSPLHF
TRBV4-3	TRBJ1-5	CASSQDRGGQPQHF
TRBV19	TRBJ2-1	CASSTGTGFTYNEQFF
TRBV12-3/TRBV12-4	TRBJ2-7	CASSFRHLSYEQYF
TRBV20-1	TRBJ2-7	CSASLRGDVNPYEQYF
TRBV10-3	TRBJ1-2	CAINFAGGVDYGYTF
TRBV27	TRBJ1-5	CASSSTIDRDRGKSQHF
TRBV5-5	TRBJ1-5	CASSFRGQGANQPQHF
TRBV20-1	TRBJ1-6	CSARKQGDDSPLHF
TRBV12-3/TRBV12-4	TRBJ1-3	CASRRDRSTSGNTIYF
TRBV5-6	TRBJ2-1	CASSLELRYNEQFF
TRBV29-1	TRBJ1-2	CSVEVAYGYTF
TRBV5-1	TRBJ1-1	CASSLTGETEAFF
TRBV7-2	TRBJ2-5	CASSYGSGQQETQYF
TRBV21-1	TRBJ1-1	CASSLGQENTEAFF
TRBV5-6	TRBJ2-3	CASSAGWSGMGFEDTQYF
TRBV20-1	TRBJ2-7	CSARDKTVYEQYF
TRBV4-3	TRBJ2-7	CASSQTSGSRYEQYF